This passage covers 16 T cell receptor beta chains from one sample sequenced in a study of cytotoxic CD8 clonotypes in ibrutinib-treated CLL. The assay was immunoSEQ multiplex PCR, and TCRdb's table has in-frame clones only and misses some. The sample holds some 150,000 clones, 70% to 80% seen once. Sequenced here: PBMCs, sampled after 12 months of ibrutinib treatment. The receptors come from a human donor with chronic lymphocytic leukemia.

V usage is TRBV6-5 and J usage is TRBJ2-7; D is unclear. V lost 0 bases, J lost 3 bases, and 12 bases lay in between. CDR1 is MNHEY and CDR2 is SVGAGI in the germline V gene. This CDR3 has 15 amino acids. CDR3 nucleotides: TGTGCCAGCAGTTACTCGTGGCGCCCGGTCTACGAGCAGTACTTC. Amino acid sequence: CASSYSWRPVYEQYF.

The chain has TRBV5-1 and TRBJ2-1; tentative D call: TRBD2 (6 bases). The CDR3 sequence is 16 residues long. Trimming cost V 2 bases and J 0 bases, with 12 bases left between them. Germline loops: CDR1 SGHRS, CDR2 YFSETQ. The CDR3 protein is CASSLTGGYSYNEQFF. CDR3 nucleotides: TGCGCCAGCAGCTTAACCGGGGGATACTCCTACAATGAGCAGTTCTTC.

V is TRBV30 and J is TRBJ2-5; 9 bases are shared with TRBD2. After removal of 2 bases from V and 4 bases from J, the junction contained 8 bases not matched to a gene. The germline gives CDR1 GTSNPN, CDR2 SVGIG (reference sequence). The CDR3 length is 15 residues. CDR3 protein: CAWSFLAGRGETQYF. In nucleotides, the CDR3 is TGTGCCTGGAGTTTCCTAGCGGGACGGGGAGAGACCCAGTACTTC.

The DNA for the CDR3 is TGTGCCAGCAGTTACGGGGGATTAGGAACCGGGGAGCTGTTTTTT. Its protein product is CASSYGGLGTGELFF. The chain links TRBV6-5 to TRBJ2-2, with D possibly called TRBD1 or TRBD2 (5 bases each). V was pared by 2 bases and J by 5 bases, with 12 bases between. The CDR3 loop spans 15 amino acids. CDR1 is MNHEY, CDR2 SVGAGI, per germline.

J is TRBJ2-7 and V is TRBV27; D perhaps matches TRBD2 (6 bases). The germline V gene encodes CDR1 MNHEY and CDR2 SMNVEV (reference sequence). The germline V and J ends were trimmed by 4 bases and 7 bases, with 20 bases remaining between them. The CDR3 has 15 amino acids. The CDR3 DNA reads TGTGCCAGCAGTTCTACTACGACGGGGGTGGGAGAGCAGTACTTC. The encoded protein is CASSSTTTGVGEQYF.

Points on this clone: The junction departs from germline at one end; a sequencing error may be responsible. The chain is built from TRBV7-3 and TRBJ1-2; 9 nucleotides align to TRBD1. The germline CDR1 and CDR2 sequences are SGHTA and FQGTGA. The CDR3 consists of 15 residues. The CDR3 here is CASSLTGGDDYGYTF. The CDR3, as DNA: TGTGCCAGCAGCCTAACAGGGGGCGACGACTATGGCTACACCTTC.

This clone occurred a few times. The chain has TRBV30 and TRBJ1-6, with no clear D. The germline CDR1 and CDR2 sequences are GTSNPN and SVGIG (reference sequence). With 8 bases removed from V and 0 bases from J, the gap between germline ends came to 11 bases. CDR3 length equals 14 residues. The chain's CDR3 is CAAHQSSYNSPLHF. The DNA for the CDR3 is TGTGCCGCTCACCAGAGCTCCTATAATTCACCCCTCCACTTT.

V is TRBV4-3 and J is TRBJ2-7; 12 nucleotides align to TRBD1. The V segment lost 4 bases and the J segment 4 bases; nucleotides outside the gene matches: 8. The CDR3 is made up of 16 amino acids. CDR1 is LGHNA, CDR2 YSLEER, per germline. In nucleotides, the CDR3 is TGCGCCAGCAGCCCCGGGACAGGGGGCGGGGGTTACGAGCAGTACTTC. Protein sequence: CASSPGTGGGGYEQYF.

The genes are TRBV21-1 and TRBJ2-7; the table's D call, TRBD1, has no DNA check behind it. TRBV21-1 is a recognized pseudogene. This CDR3 has 17 residues. The CDR3 reads CASSKALRQGNSYEQYF. The DNA of the CDR3 is TGTGCCAGCAGCAAAGCGCTTAGGCAGGGGAACTCCTACGAGCAGTACTTC.

This chain links TRBV30 with TRBJ2-7; D perhaps matches TRBD1 (5 bases). The CDR3 is made up of 12 amino acids. V lost 5 bases to trimming and J lost 0 bases, with 8 bases between them. The V gene's germline CDR1 is GTSNPN and CDR2 SVGIG (reference sequence). This chain's CDR3 is CAWDSLSYEQYF. The CDR3 bases are TGTGCCTGGGACAGCCTCTCCTACGAGCAGTACTTC.

The chain employs TRBV16 and TRBJ1-4; D call uncertain. The V gene lost 1 base and the J gene lost 4 bases, with 10 bases spanning the gap. This CDR3 contains 15 residues. Germline V gives CDR1 KGHSY, CDR2 FQNENV. CDR3 in amino acids: CASSQFGQLNEKLFF. CDR3 sequence (DNA): TGTGCCAGCAGCCAATTTGGGCAGCTTAATGAAAAACTGTTTTTT.

The V call is TRBV6-1, the J call TRBJ1-5; D is perhaps TRBD1 (5 bases). The germline V gene encodes CDR1 MNHNS and CDR2 SASEGT. V lost 2 bases and J lost 5, with 13 bases in between. The CDR3 spans 15 residues. Written as DNA, the CDR3 is TGTGCCAGCAGTGAACGCAGGGCGGTGGATCAGCCCCAGCATTTT. Its protein is CASSERRAVDQPQHF.

The CDR3 DNA sequence: TGCAGCGTGTTATCATGGACCTACGAGCAGTACTTC. It codes for CSVLSWTYEQYF. The J gene is TRBJ2-7, the V gene TRBV29-1; D not resolved. Trimming cost V 6 bases and J 2 bases, with 11 bases left between them. Germline V gives CDR1 SQVTM, CDR2 ANQGSEA. The CDR3 loop spans 12 amino acids.

The chain joins TRBV6-5 to TRBJ1-1; the match to TRBD1 covers 7 bases. This CDR3 comprises 14 residues. The ends lost 4 bases at V and 1 base at J; junction bases unmatched: 3. Germline-derived CDR1 and CDR2 are MNHEY and SVGAGI. The CDR3 loop is CASSLDRRNTEAFF. The CDR3 coding sequence is TGTGCCAGCAGTTTGGACAGGCGGAACACTGAAGCTTTCTTT.

The chain couples TRBV27 to TRBJ2-7; TRBD2 might be the D (6 bases). Germline loops: CDR1 MNHEY, CDR2 SMNVEV (reference sequence). The CDR3 contains 14 residues. V lost 2 bases, J lost 2 bases, and 10 bases lay in between. The CDR3 is CASSLRGTPYEQYF. The CDR3 nucleotides read TGTGCCAGCAGTTTACGCGGGACCCCCTACGAGCAGTACTTC.

V gene TRBV28 combines with J gene TRBJ2-7, with 7 bases that match TRBD1. The CDR3 has 15 amino acids. With V trimmed by 7 bases and J by 2 bases, 11 bases remained unmatched. Germline lookup yields CDR1 MDHEN and CDR2 SYDVKM. CDR3 bases: TGTGCCAGCAAATCTGGGCGGACAGGACCCTACGAGCAGTACTTC. It codes for CASKSGRTGPYEQYF.